The 30 T cell receptor beta chains presented below share a single source sample, sequenced in a study of cytomegalovirus exposure and HLA in healthy donors. The PCR contained 60 Vbeta and 13 Jbeta primers. Sequencing was performed with immunoSEQ multiplex PCR; in TCRdb, only in-frame clones are kept and a portion is missing. Among some 85,000 clones, approximately 84% were seen once, and the ten largest hold roughly 2%. Source material: PBMCs. These receptors all stem from a man aged 18 to 29 in good health and CMV-seronegative.

This chain links TRBV30 with TRBJ2-2; D possibly corresponds to TRBD2 (5 bases). Germline lookup yields CDR1 GTSNPN and CDR2 SVGIG (reference sequence). This CDR3 has 13 amino acids. Deletions cut 4 bases from V and 5 bases from J, with 11 bases between. The CDR3 DNA reads TGTGCCTGGACTCCCTCGGGAACCGGGGAGCTGTTTTTT. It encodes CAWTPSGTGELFF.

The chain couples TRBV9 to TRBJ1-1, with a weak D call TRBD1 (6 bases). Deletions cut 5 bases from V and 6 bases from J, with 14 bases between. In germline, CDR1 is SGDLS, CDR2 YYNGEE. The CDR3 consists of 13 residues. CDR3: CASSEGPGAEAFF. CDR3 DNA sequence: TGTGCCAGCAGTGAGGGGCCAGGGGCTGAAGCTTTCTTT.

V is TRBV5-1 and J is TRBJ2-1, with D uncertain. The CDR3 covers 11 residues. Per the germline V gene, CDR1 is SGHRS and CDR2 is YFSETQ. V was clipped by 5 bases and J by 5 bases, with 5 bases between them. The CDR3 DNA follows: TGCGCCAGCAGTGGGCACAATGAGCAGTTCTTC. Translating gives CASSGHNEQFF.

V usage is TRBV30 and J usage is TRBJ1-2, with TRBD1 identical over 9 bases. CDR3 length equals 16 residues. V was pared by 1 base and J by 4 bases, with 10 bases of the junction left unmatched. The germline CDR1 and CDR2 sequences are GTSNPN and SVGIG (reference sequence). CDR3 coding DNA: TGTGCCTGGAGTGCTGTACACAGGGGGCCCGCCTATGGCTACACCTTC. Translating gives CAWSAVHRGPAYGYTF. The entire variable domain, with the rest obtained from reference TRBV30 and TRBJ1-2, is as follows: SQTIHQWPATLVQPVGSPLSLECTVEGTSNPNLYWYRQAAGRGLQLLFYSVGIGQISSEVPQNLSASRPQDRQFILSSKKLLLSDSGFYLCAWSAVHRGPAYGYTFGSGTRLTVV.

The rearrangement uses TRBV7-3 and TRBJ2-3; D is possibly TRBD2 (6 bases). The CDR3 consists of 15 residues. CDR1 is SGHTA, CDR2 FQGTGA, per germline. V lost 7 bases, J lost 4 bases, and 18 bases lay in between. The CDR3 region has the DNA TGTGCCAGCACGCTGGATGGAGGGCCGCCAGATACGCAGTATTTT. Translating it yields CASTLDGGPPDTQYF.

In its sample, this clone was seen once. An end of the junction differs from the germline gene, which may be a read error. Within the sample, other DNA sequences also encode this same CDR3. The rearrangement joins TRBV6-5 to TRBJ1-5, with D perhaps TRBD1 (5 bases). The germline V gene has CDR1 MNHEY and CDR2 SVGAGI. The CDR3 loop spans 13 amino acids. This chain's CDR3 is CASSYSTDQPQHF. CDR3 nucleotide sequence: TGTGCCAGCAGTTACTCGACAGATCAGCCCCAGCACTTT.

The chain recombines TRBV29-1 with TRBJ2-6; D is unresolved. CDR3 size: 13 residues. Trimming left V 4 bases short and J 4 bases short, with 8 bases between. Looked up from germline, CDR1 is SQVTM and CDR2 is ANQGSEA. The CDR3 region is CSVAVLGANVLTF. The CDR3 coding sequence is TGCAGCGTTGCCGTACTGGGGGCCAACGTCCTGACTTTC.

This chain uses TRBV29-1 with TRBJ2-7, with TRBD2 matching 7 bases. V was pared by 6 bases and J by 3 bases, with 5 bases of the junction left unmatched. Germline assignment: CDR1 SQVTM and CDR2 ANQGSEA. This CDR3 comprises 12 residues. The CDR3 DNA reads as TGCAGCGTCCTGGGAGGGGTCTACGAGCAGTACTTC. It encodes CSVLGGVYEQYF.

The chain is built from TRBV11-2 and TRBJ1-1, with D possibly TRBD1 on 5 matching bases. Germline lookup yields CDR1 SGHAT and CDR2 FQNNGV. The CDR3 sequence is 13 residues long. Trimming took off 6 bases at V and 1 base at J, with 9 bases between the two ends. CDR3 loop: CASRFQGNTEAFF. The CDR3 DNA follows: TGTGCCAGCAGGTTCCAGGGGAACACTGAAGCTTTCTTT.

This clone came up a few times. The rearrangement uses TRBV6-4 and TRBJ2-3, with 9 bases fitting TRBD1. The CDR3 is 14 residues long. With 4 bases clipped from V and 1 base from J, the junction kept 0 bases outside the gene matches. From germline, CDR1 is MRHNA and CDR2 SNTAGT. This chain's CDR3 is CASSGTGGTDTQYF. As DNA, the CDR3 is TGTGCCAGCAGTGGGACAGGGGGCACAGATACGCAGTATTTT.

The chain employs TRBV2 and TRBJ1-1; 10 bases map to TRBD1. V shed 7 bases, J shed 6 bases, and the junction held 8 bases outside the gene matches. This CDR3 comprises 14 residues. CDR1 and CDR2 from the germline V gene are SNHLY and FYNNEI. The chain's CDR3 is CASKGTGASAEAFF. CDR3 DNA: TGTGCCAGCAAAGGGACAGGGGCTTCTGCTGAAGCTTTCTTT.

The rearrangement uses TRBV5-4 and TRBJ1-4; D might be TRBD1 (6 bases). CDR1 is SGHNT and CDR2 is YYREEE in the germline V gene (reference sequence). V lost 3 bases and J lost 7, with 13 bases in between. The CDR3 runs to 14 residues. The CDR3 reads CASSSGLGGEKLFF. The CDR3 DNA reads as TGTGCCAGCAGCTCGGGATTAGGGGGTGAAAAACTGTTTTTT.

V is TRBV6-1 and J is TRBJ2-7; D is unclear. The CDR3 is made up of 13 amino acids. V was shortened by 10 bases and J by 3 bases, with 16 bases between the two germline ends. Looked up from germline, CDR1 is MNHNS and CDR2 is SASEGT. In DNA form, the CDR3 reads TGTGCCACTTCCATGTATAGAAACTACGAGCAGTACTTC. This gives the protein CATSMYRNYEQYF.

This clone has only one observation. The CDR3 nucleotides read TGTGCCACCCCAGGGGGCGCGCCTGGGGCCAACGTCCTGACTTTC. Residues: CATPGGAPGANVLTF. This chain joins TRBV6-1 and TRBJ2-6, with 8 bases aligning to TRBD1. The CDR3 sequence is 15 residues long. Germline V gives CDR1 MNHNS, CDR2 SASEGT. The junction had 7 bases not matched to a gene; V was cut back by 10 bases and J by 2 bases.

This clone showed up just a few times. The chain combines TRBV5-1 with TRBJ1-2, with 11 bases aligning to TRBD1. The germline gives CDR1 SGHRS, CDR2 YFSETQ. This CDR3 spans 16 amino acids. V was pared by 3 bases and J by 5 bases, with 9 bases of the junction left unmatched. CDR3 sequence (DNA): TGCGCCAGCAGCTCCTCGGGGGACAGGGGGGGATATGGCTACACCTTC. Protein product: CASSSSGDRGGYGYTF.

The V and J genes are TRBV7-9 and TRBJ2-7, with D tentatively TRBD1 (6 bases). V shed 5 bases and J shed 2 bases, with 19 bases lying between them. The CDR3 contains 16 residues. Germline assignment: CDR1 SEHNR and CDR2 FQNEAQ (reference sequence). The CDR3 reads CASSRTRGEFAYEQYF. The CDR3, as DNA: TGTGCCAGCAGCCGCACCAGGGGAGAGTTTGCCTACGAGCAGTACTTC. The full variable domain, rest sourced from reference TRBV7-9 and TRBJ2-7, is DTGVSQNPRHKITKRGQNVTFRCDPISEHNRLYWYRQTLGQGPEFLTYFQNEAQLEKSRLLSDRFSAERPKGSFSTLEIQRTEQGDSAMYLCASSRTRGEFAYEQYFGPGTRLTVT.

This clone was picked up one time. The chain combines TRBV10-3 with TRBJ1-1; maybe TRBD1 (6 bases). Germline assignment: CDR1 ENHRY and CDR2 SYGVKD. Trimming took off 5 bases at V and 1 base at J, with 14 bases between the two ends. The CDR3 consists of 15 residues. The chain's CDR3 is CAISPQTGKNTEAFF. Written as DNA, the CDR3 is TGTGCCATCAGTCCTCAGACAGGAAAGAACACTGAAGCTTTCTTT.

The chain is built from TRBV5-6 and TRBJ1-2, with 9 positions matching TRBD1. Unmatched junction bases numbered 9, after V lost 4 bases and J lost 2 bases. Germline lookup yields CDR1 SGHDT and CDR2 YYEEEE. The CDR3 has 16 residues. The CDR3: CASSHRPGTGNYGYTF. DNA for the CDR3: TGTGCCAGCAGCCACCGTCCCGGGACAGGGAACTATGGCTACACCTTC.

Regarding this clone: This likely comes from a read error, as the CDR3 has no conserved phenylalanine or tryptophan at its end. This sequence joins TRBV7-8 and TRBJ1-2, with TRBD1 matching over 7 bases. The CDR3 runs to 14 residues. CDR1 and CDR2 (germline): SGHVS, FQNEAQ. The V segment lost 0 bases and the J segment 7 bases; nucleotides outside the gene matches: 5. DNA of the CDR3: TGTGCCAGCAGCTTAGCTGACAGGGTGGCTGGCTACACCGTC. It is translated as CASSLADRVAGYTV.

The V call is TRBV6-5, the J call TRBJ1-2, with 8 nucleotides matching TRBD1. From germline, CDR1 is MNHEY and CDR2 SVGAGI. The V gene end was trimmed by 6 bases and the J gene end by 8 bases; junction bases not matched to a gene: 8. The CDR3 length is 13 residues. The CDR3 coding sequence is TGTGCCAGCAGCCATACGACAGGGGACGGCTACACCTTC. Translating it yields CASSHTTGDGYTF.

The rearrangement joins TRBV28 to TRBJ1-5; D uncertain. The CDR3 spans 15 residues. The ends were cut back, 4 bases at V and 0 bases at J, with 10 bases in the middle. Germline V gene lookup returns CDR1 MDHEN and CDR2 SYDVKM. The CDR3 loop reads CASSSYGDSNQPQHF. CDR3 coding DNA: TGTGCCAGCAGTTCCTACGGGGATAGCAATCAGCCCCAGCATTTT.

The rearrangement joins TRBV6-5 to TRBJ2-1, with D perhaps TRBD2 (6 bases). Germline V CDR1 and CDR2: MNHEY, SVGAGI. The CDR3 has 12 residues. V shed 10 bases and J shed 7 bases, with 14 bases lying between them. The CDR3 DNA sequence: TGTGCCACCGAGGACTATAGAAATGAGCAGTTCTTC. Encoded protein: CATEDYRNEQFF.

This rearrangement joins TRBV7-5 to TRBJ1-5. TRBV7-5 is tagged as a pseudogene. This CDR3 region has 15 residues. The CDR3 DNA reads as TGTGCGCCAATTGGGCAGTCACTAGGGAGGCGACCCCAGCATTTT. Translating it yields CAPIGQSLGRRPQHF.

The chain links TRBV12-5 to TRBJ1-5; a possible D gene is TRBD1 (6 bases). V was shortened by 2 bases and J by 7 bases, with 18 bases between the two germline ends. This CDR3 has 16 amino acids. Germline CDR1 reads LGHNT; CDR2 reads FRNRAP. CDR3 sequence: CASGLTAGVGGQPQHF. The CDR3 nucleotides read TGTGCTAGTGGTTTGACGGCAGGGGTTGGTGGCCAGCCCCAGCATTTT.

The chain employs TRBV19 and TRBJ2-3; 10 nucleotides match TRBD2. J gave up 5 bases and V 4 bases, and 6 bases lay outside the gene matches. Germline V gives CDR1 LNHDA, CDR2 SQIVND (reference sequence). This CDR3 spans 15 amino acids. The CDR3 sequence: CASSTASGRVDTQYF. The CDR3 bases are TGTGCCAGTAGTACGGCGAGCGGGAGGGTAGATACGCAGTATTTT.

The chain recombines TRBV7-9 with TRBJ2-1, with TRBD2 matching over 7 bases. J lost 4 bases, V lost 6 bases, and 6 bases had no gene match. This CDR3 is built from 14 residues. Germline V lookup: CDR1 SEHNR, CDR2 FQNEAQ (reference sequence). CDR3 in DNA: TGTGCCAGCAGTCAAGGGGAGGGTTACAATGAGCAGTTCTTC. This translates into CASSQGEGYNEQFF.

This chain links TRBV4-2 with TRBJ2-7; 7 positions agree with TRBD1. V lost 1 base to trimming and J lost 3 bases; unmatched junction nucleotides: 6. Germline CDR1 reads LGHNA; CDR2 reads YNFKEQ. The CDR3 is made up of 15 amino acids. This CDR3 is CASSQGSGGDYEQYF. For the CDR3, the DNA is TGTGCCAGCAGCCAAGGGTCAGGGGGTGACTACGAGCAGTACTTC.

CDR3: CASSLGGTRVLGEQYF. Here the CDR3 DNA reads TGTGCCAGCAGCTTAGGAGGGACACGAGTTCTGGGCGAGCAGTACTTC. The chain couples TRBV7-8 to TRBJ2-7; TRBD1 might be the D (6 bases). Trimming removed 1 base from V and 6 bases from J, with 19 bases in between. The CDR3 is 16 residues long. Germline V gene sequence: CDR1 SGHVS, CDR2 FQNEAQ.

This sequence joins TRBV14 and TRBJ2-1; D gene unclear. The CDR3 length is 14 residues. Germline V gives CDR1 SGHDN, CDR2 FVKESK. V was trimmed by 1 base and J by 11 bases, leaving 15 bases between them. The CDR3 nucleotides are TGTGCCAGCAGCCAAGGCGGAATTAGCCGGAAGCAGTTCTTC. This gives the protein CASSQGGISRKQFF.

V and J are TRBV2 and TRBJ2-3, with TRBD2 matching over 11 bases. Germline loops: CDR1 SNHLY, CDR2 FYNNEI. CDR3 length: 13 amino acids. V lost 8 bases, J lost 6 bases, and 4 bases stayed unmatched. Here the CDR3 DNA reads TGTGCCAGCCTCGGACTAGCGGGCGATACGCAGTATTTT. It codes for CASLGLAGDTQYF.